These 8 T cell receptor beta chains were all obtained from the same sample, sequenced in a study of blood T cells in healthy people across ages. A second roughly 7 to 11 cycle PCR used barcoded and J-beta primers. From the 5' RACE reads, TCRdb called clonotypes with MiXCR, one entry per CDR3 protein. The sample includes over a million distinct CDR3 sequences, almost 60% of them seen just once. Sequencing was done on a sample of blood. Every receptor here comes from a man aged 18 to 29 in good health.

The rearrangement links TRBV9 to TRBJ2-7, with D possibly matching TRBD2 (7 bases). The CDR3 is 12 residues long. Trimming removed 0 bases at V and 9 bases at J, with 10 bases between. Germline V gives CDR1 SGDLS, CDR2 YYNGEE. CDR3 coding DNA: TGTGCCAGCAGCGTAGGGGGGGGCGTGCAGTACTTC. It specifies CASSVGGGVQYF.

The CDR3 region is CASTWRGATGELFF. The CDR3, as DNA: TGTGCCAGCACATGGAGGGGCGCCACCGGGGAGCTGTTTTTT. The chain recombines TRBV27 with TRBJ2-2, with D possibly TRBD2 on 6 matching bases. The CDR3 spans 14 residues. Looked up from germline, CDR1 is MNHEY and CDR2 is SMNVEV (reference sequence). Trimming left V 7 bases short and J 4 bases short, with 13 bases between.

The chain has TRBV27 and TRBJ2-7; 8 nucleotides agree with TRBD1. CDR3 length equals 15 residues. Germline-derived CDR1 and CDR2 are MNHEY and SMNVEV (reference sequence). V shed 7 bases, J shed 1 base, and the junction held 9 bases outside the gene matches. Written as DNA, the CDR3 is TGTGCCAGCATGACTGATTGGGACAGGTCCTACGAGCAGTACTTC. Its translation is CASMTDWDRSYEQYF.

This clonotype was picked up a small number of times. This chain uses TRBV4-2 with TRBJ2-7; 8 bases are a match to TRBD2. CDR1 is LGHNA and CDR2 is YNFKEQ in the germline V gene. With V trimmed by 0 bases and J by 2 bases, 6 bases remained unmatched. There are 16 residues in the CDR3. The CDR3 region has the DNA TGTGCCAGCAGCCAAGAGGATAGTAGCGGGGCCTACGAGCAGTACTTC. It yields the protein CASSQEDSSGAYEQYF.

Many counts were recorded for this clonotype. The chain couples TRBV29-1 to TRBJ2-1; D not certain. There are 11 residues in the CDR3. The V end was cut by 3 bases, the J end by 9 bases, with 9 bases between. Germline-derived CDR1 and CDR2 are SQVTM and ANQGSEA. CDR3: CSVDWVSEQFF. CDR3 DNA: TGCAGCGTTGATTGGGTTAGTGAGCAGTTCTTC.

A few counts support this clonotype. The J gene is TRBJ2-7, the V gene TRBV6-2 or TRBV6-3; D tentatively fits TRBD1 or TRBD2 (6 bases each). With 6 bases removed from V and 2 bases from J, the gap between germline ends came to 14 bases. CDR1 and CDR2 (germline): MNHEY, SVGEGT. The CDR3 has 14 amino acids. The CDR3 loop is CASSGGLLTYEQYF. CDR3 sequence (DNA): TGTGCCAGCAGCGGGGGCCTCCTCACCTACGAGCAGTACTTC.

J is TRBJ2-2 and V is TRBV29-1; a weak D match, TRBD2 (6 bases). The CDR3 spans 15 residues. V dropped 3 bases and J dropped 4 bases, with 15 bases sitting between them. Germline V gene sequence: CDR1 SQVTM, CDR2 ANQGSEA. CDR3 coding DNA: TGCAGCGTTGAGTTGGGGGGTAGTATCACCGGGGAGCTGTTTTTT. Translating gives CSVELGGSITGELFF.

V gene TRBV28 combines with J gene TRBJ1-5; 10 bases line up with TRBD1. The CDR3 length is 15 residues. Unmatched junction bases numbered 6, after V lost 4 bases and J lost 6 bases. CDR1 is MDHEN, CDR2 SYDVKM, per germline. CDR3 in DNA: TGTGCCAGCAGTTCCCAAAGGACAGGGGGTCAGCCCCAGCATTTT. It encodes CASSSQRTGGQPQHF. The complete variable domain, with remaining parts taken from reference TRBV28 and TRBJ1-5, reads DVKVTQSSRYLVKRTGEKVFLECVQDMDHENMFWYRQDPGLGLRLIYFSYDVKMKEKGDIPEGYSVSREKKERFSLILESASTNQTSMYLCASSSQRTGGQPQHFGDGTRLSIL.